A single sample gave rise to the 18 T cell receptor beta chains below, sequenced in a study of technical replicates of blood from four donors listed by TCRdb under 2017. The method was the immunoSEQ multiplex PCR assay. TCRdb took this table from immuneACCESS and kept in-frame rearrangements with V and J called. Such tables lack part of the clones; where checked against another copy, unresolved V genes explain under half of the gap, and the rest is unexplained. In all, the sample holds 80,000 to 95,000 clones, and 95% to 97% of those were seen once. The ten largest clones add up to 0.36% of the sample. The sample consisted of T cells isolated from PBMCs. These TCRs come from a human donor in good health.

The chain uses TRBV13 and TRBJ2-3; TRBD2 matches 7 bases. The CDR3 consists of 14 residues. Per germline, CDR1 PRHDT and CDR2 FYEKMQ (reference sequence). The V segment lost 8 bases and the J segment 0 bases; nucleotides outside the gene matches: 5. CDR3: CASGRGGSTDTQYF. Here the CDR3 DNA reads TGTGCCAGCGGTCGCGGGGGTAGCACAGATACGCAGTATTTT.

This clone was counted a few times. The V call is TRBV5-1, the J call TRBJ1-5; tentative D call: TRBD1 (5 bases). CDR1 and CDR2 from the germline V gene are SGHRS and YFSETQ. This CDR3 is 14 amino acids long. Trimming took 0 bases from V and 3 from J, leaving 7 bases between them. CDR3 bases: TGCGCCAGCAGCTTGGGACAGCCCAATCAGCCCCAGCATTTT. Translating gives CASSLGQPNQPQHF.

V gene TRBV29-1 combines with J gene TRBJ2-1, with TRBD1 identical over 7 bases. CDR1 SQVTM and CDR2 ANQGSEA come from the germline V gene. The V segment lost 4 bases and the J segment 4 bases; nucleotides outside the gene matches: 7. This CDR3 comprises 14 residues. The CDR3 spells CSVGRQGSYNEQFF. The CDR3 DNA is TGCAGCGTTGGTCGACAGGGATCTTACAATGAGCAGTTCTTC.

J is TRBJ2-7 and V is TRBV27; 7 positions agree with TRBD1. Germline V gene sequence: CDR1 MNHEY, CDR2 SMNVEV (reference sequence). J was trimmed by 2 bases and V by 8 bases; bases with no gene match: 6. This CDR3 has 13 amino acids. As DNA, the CDR3 is TGTGCCAGCCGACAGGGCGTTACCTACGAGCAGTACTTC. Translation gives CASRQGVTYEQYF.

The genes are TRBV28 and TRBJ1-1, with TRBD1 identical over 8 bases. The CDR3 has 14 amino acids. Germline loops: CDR1 MDHEN, CDR2 SYDVKM. The V gene end was trimmed by 8 bases and the J gene end by 2 bases; junction bases not matched to a gene: 7. CDR3 sequence reads: CASGQGKYNTEAFF. The CDR3 bases are TGTGCCAGCGGACAGGGAAAGTATAACACTGAAGCTTTCTTT.

This rearrangement joins TRBV19 to TRBJ2-7; 8 bases map to TRBD2. The CDR3 is 12 amino acids. Trimming at V came to 7 bases and at J to 4 bases, leaving 3 bases not matched to a gene. Germline V gene data show CDR1 as LNHDA and CDR2 as SQIVND (reference sequence). The CDR3 spells CASTGGEYEQYF. CDR3 coding DNA: TGTGCCAGTACCGGGGGGGAGTACGAGCAGTACTTC.

This clone was picked up one time. V and J are TRBV2 and TRBJ1-1; the D is unclear. V was shortened by 4 bases and J by 1 base, with 13 bases between the two germline ends. This CDR3 has 15 residues. Germline V gene lookup returns CDR1 SNHLY and CDR2 FYNNEI. The CDR3 reads CASSVEVQSNTEAFF. In DNA form, the CDR3 reads TGTGCCAGCAGTGTGGAGGTACAGTCGAACACTGAAGCTTTCTTT.

The V gene is TRBV27, the J gene TRBJ1-1; D is uncertain. The CDR3 is 15 residues long. Germline V gene sequence: CDR1 MNHEY, CDR2 SMNVEV (reference sequence). Trimming cost V 0 bases and J 1 base, with 9 bases left between them. The CDR3 region has the DNA TGTGCCAGCAGTTTATCGCGGGGTGCGAACACTGAAGCTTTCTTT. Amino acids: CASSLSRGANTEAFF.

The V and J genes are TRBV9 and TRBJ2-1, with D possibly TRBD1 on 9 matching bases. The length of the CDR3 is 15 residues. The ends were cut back, 4 bases at V and 7 bases at J, with 18 bases in the middle. Germline lookup yields CDR1 SGDLS and CDR2 YYNGEE. CDR3 DNA sequence: TGTGCCAGCAGCATAGCGGGACAGGGTTGGAATGAGCAGTTCTTC. Protein: CASSIAGQGWNEQFF.

V gene TRBV13 combines with J gene TRBJ2-3, with D uncertain. Trimming took 8 bases from V and 2 from J, leaving 20 bases between them. The CDR3 is made up of 16 amino acids. Germline V gene sequence: CDR1 PRHDT, CDR2 FYEKMQ (reference sequence). The CDR3 here is CASLTTGSKNTDTQYF. In DNA, the CDR3 is TGTGCCAGCTTAACGACCGGGTCTAAGAACACAGATACGCAGTATTTT.

The chain is built from TRBV5-1 and TRBJ1-4; tentative D call: TRBD1 (6 bases). The CDR3 runs 19 residues. V lost 1 base and J lost 0, with 19 bases in between. CDR1 and CDR2 (germline): SGHRS, YFSETQ. DNA of the CDR3: TGCGCCAGCAGCTTGACCGGCCAGGGGCCTCCCGCAACTAATGAAAAACTGTTTTTT. It encodes CASSLTGQGPPATNEKLFF. Full variable domain (missing parts from reference TRBV5-1 and TRBJ1-4): KAGVTQTPRYLIKTRGQQVTLSCSPISGHRSVSWYQQTPGQGLQFLFEYFSETQRNKGNFPGRFSGRQFSNSRSEMNVSTLELGDSALYLCASSLTGQGPPATNEKLFFGSGTQLSVL.

This clone was observed once. The chain carries TRBV5-4 and TRBJ2-5; 7 bases align to TRBD1. V lost 4 bases and J lost 5; bases outside the gene matches: 8. The length of the CDR3 is 14 residues. From germline, CDR1 is SGHNT and CDR2 YYREEE (reference sequence). CDR3 region: CASSRTGGWETQYF. CDR3 bases: TGTGCCAGCAGCCGGACAGGTGGTTGGGAGACCCAGTACTTC.

This chain links TRBV9 with TRBJ1-1; D might be TRBD1 (6 bases). Between the trimmed V and J ends, which lost 5 bases and 2 bases, there was a span of 10 bases. The V gene's germline CDR1 is SGDLS and CDR2 YYNGEE. The CDR3 length is 13 residues. The CDR3 DNA reads TGTGCCAGCAGTTTGGACAGAAACACTGAAGCTTTCTTT. This encodes CASSLDRNTEAFF.

The rearrangement links TRBV4-1 to TRBJ1-5, with D unclear. V dropped 1 base and J dropped 4 bases, with 2 bases sitting between them. The CDR3 is made up of 12 amino acids. Germline V gene lookup returns CDR1 MGHRA and CDR2 YSYEKL. The CDR3 reads CASSQANQPQHF. Written as DNA, the CDR3 is TGCGCCAGCAGCCAAGCAAATCAGCCCCAGCATTTT.

This chain's CDR3 is CASSQETSAYEQYF. The CDR3, as DNA: TGTGCCAGCAGCCAAGAGACTAGCGCATACGAGCAGTACTTC. V is TRBV4-2 and J is TRBJ2-7; 8 bases match TRBD2. Germline CDR1 and CDR2: LGHNA and YNFKEQ. The junction had 2 bases not matched to a gene; V was cut back by 0 bases and J by 4 bases. This CDR3 is built from 14 residues.

The rearrangement uses TRBV7-9 and TRBJ2-3; D perhaps matches TRBD1 (5 bases). Germline V gene sequence: CDR1 SEHNR, CDR2 FQNEAQ (reference sequence). The CDR3 contains 15 residues. The V and J ends lost 10 bases and 0 bases respectively, with 17 bases between them. The CDR3 is CAIHDSASSTDTQYF. The CDR3, as DNA: TGTGCCATACACGACAGTGCCTCTAGCACAGATACGCAGTATTTT.

The J gene is TRBJ1-5, the V gene TRBV25-1, with D maybe TRBD1 (6 bases). The CDR3 length is 13 residues. The germline CDR1 and CDR2 sequences are MGHDK and SYGVNS. Trimming removed 4 bases from V and 2 bases from J, with 6 bases in between. CDR3 region: CASSGTGNQPQHF. CDR3 bases: TGTGCCAGCAGTGGGACAGGCAATCAGCCCCAGCATTTT.

This sequence joins TRBV2 and TRBJ2-2; D perhaps matches TRBD1 (6 bases). The CDR3 length is 14 residues. V was trimmed by 2 bases and J by 6 bases, leaving 10 bases between them. Germline V lookup: CDR1 SNHLY, CDR2 FYNNEI. CDR3 sequence: CASSEQGLPGELFF. The CDR3 DNA reads TGTGCCAGCAGTGAACAGGGGCTCCCCGGGGAGCTGTTTTTT.